Shown below are 18 T cell receptor beta chains from a single sample sequenced in a study of blood T cell repertoires in COVID-19 (dated by TCRdb to the early 2020s). The method was the immunoSEQ multiplex PCR assay. Imported from immuneACCESS, the table was reduced by TCRdb to in-frame sequences with V and J called. These copies leave out some clones; in studies compared against another copy, an unresolved V gene accounts for under half, and the cause of the remainder is not known. The sample data list 55,000 or so clones, and over 70% of these were observed just once. The ten top clones hold roughly 3.2% of the sample. Sequencing was done on a sample of peripheral blood. The receptors originated from a man aged 55-75 years with acute or convalescent COVID-19.

The chain couples TRBV5-1 to TRBJ1-2; tentatively, D is TRBD1 (6 bases). This CDR3 has 17 amino acids. The V and J ends lost 0 bases and 2 bases respectively, with 17 bases between them. Germline CDR1 and CDR2: SGHRS and YFSETQ. As DNA, the CDR3 is TGCGCCAGCAGCTTGGCCCCGAGGGGGGGATTGAACTATGGCTACACCTTC. The encoded protein is CASSLAPRGGLNYGYTF.

The genes are TRBV11-2 and TRBJ1-1; 8 bases match TRBD1. The J segment lost 4 bases and the V segment lost 5 bases, leaving 3 bases of the junction unmatched. The CDR3 is 13 amino acids. CDR1 and CDR2 (germline): SGHAT, FQNNGV. CDR3 nucleotides: TGTGCCAGCAGCGTTGACAGGGGCACTGAAGCTTTCTTT. This sequence encodes CASSVDRGTEAFF.

The chain couples TRBV18 to TRBJ2-5, with 7 bases matching TRBD2. Per the germline V gene, CDR1 is KGHSH and CDR2 is LQKENI. The CDR3 has 15 amino acids. Losses at the gene ends were 2 bases for V and 1 base for J; bases not matched to a gene: 4. Here the CDR3 reads CASSPGGGLQETQYF. The CDR3 region has the DNA TGTGCCAGCTCACCAGGGGGGGGACTCCAAGAGACCCAGTACTTC.

The sample holds one count of this clone. This chain links TRBV7-8 with TRBJ2-7; possibly TRBD1 for D (5 bases). The V gene's germline CDR1 is SGHVS and CDR2 FQNEAQ. Between the trimmed V and J ends, which lost 5 bases and 7 bases, there was a span of 9 bases. There are 11 residues in the CDR3. The CDR3 reads CASSRRGEQYF. The CDR3, as DNA: TGTGCCAGCAGCCGTAGGGGAGAGCAGTACTTC. Looking up the rest from reference TRBV7-8 and TRBJ2-7 gives the full variable domain: GAGVSQSPRYKVAKRGQDVALRCDPISGHVSLFWYQQALGQGPEFLTYFQNEAQLDKSGLPSDRFFAERPEGSVSTLKIQRTQQEDSAVYLCASSRRGEQYFGPGTRLTVT.

This clone was detected only once. This chain joins TRBV18 and TRBJ1-3; D remains unclear. CDR3 length: 12 residues. The germline V gene encodes CDR1 KGHSH and CDR2 LQKENI. V lost 6 bases and J 8 bases, leaving 11 bases between the germline ends. The CDR3 loop reads CASSEARDTIYF. The CDR3 DNA reads TGTGCCAGCTCCGAAGCGCGCGACACCATATATTTT.

The rearrangement joins TRBV7-9 to TRBJ2-3; no clear D gene. Trimming removed 3 bases from V and 2 bases from J, with 3 bases in between. The CDR3 covers 12 residues. Germline V gives CDR1 SEHNR, CDR2 FQNEAQ (reference sequence). CDR3 coding DNA: TGTGCCAGCAGCTTCGTCACAGATACGCAGTATTTT. Residues: CASSFVTDTQYF.

The chain recombines TRBV5-1 with TRBJ2-1, with D maybe TRBD2 (7 bases). The CDR3 length is 17 residues. V was clipped by 1 base and J by 4 bases, with 18 bases between them. Germline-derived CDR1 and CDR2 are SGHRS and YFSETQ. Here the CDR3 DNA reads TGCGCCAGCAGCTTGCCAGGCTCCGGGGGGCCTTACAATGAGCAGTTCTTC. This gives the protein CASSLPGSGGPYNEQFF.

J is TRBJ1-2 and V is TRBV27; D is unresolved. The ends were cut back, 7 bases at V and 7 bases at J, with 10 bases in the middle. CDR3 size: 11 residues. The germline V gene has CDR1 MNHEY and CDR2 SMNVEV (reference sequence). CDR3 loop: CASIGTAGYTF. The CDR3 region has the DNA TGTGCCAGCATAGGCACAGCTGGCTACACCTTC.

J is TRBJ2-4 and V is TRBV5-1; D may be TRBD2 (6 bases). The germline CDR1 and CDR2 sequences are SGHRS and YFSETQ. Trimming took off 1 base at V and 6 bases at J, with 20 bases between the two ends. The CDR3 is made up of 17 amino acids. The DNA of the CDR3 is TGCGCCAGCAGCTTGACAACCTTCGGGGGAGACGGAAACATTCAGTACTTC. Translating it yields CASSLTTFGGDGNIQYF.

CDR3 DNA sequence: TGTGCCAGCAGGCGGACAGGGGGCGGTCAGCCCCAGCATTTT. Protein sequence: CASRRTGGGQPQHF. This chain joins TRBV28 and TRBJ1-5; 11 bases align to TRBD1. CDR3 length: 14 amino acids. CDR1 MDHEN and CDR2 SYDVKM come from the germline V gene. The V and J ends lost 6 bases and 6 bases, in that order; junction bases with no gene match: 4.

The chain couples TRBV5-6 to TRBJ1-5, with a weak D call TRBD1 (5 bases). CDR3 length equals 13 residues. CDR1 and CDR2 from the germline V gene are SGHDT and YYEEEE. V lost 3 bases and J lost 6, with 10 bases in between. The CDR3 nucleotides read TGTGCCAGCAGCTACTGGGGGGGTCAGCCCCAGCATTTT. It yields the protein CASSYWGGQPQHF.

CDR3 region: CASSQAVQGRNQPQHF. The CDR3, as DNA: TGTGCCAGCAGCCAAGCAGTACAGGGCAGAAATCAGCCCCAGCATTTT. The rearrangement links TRBV4-2 to TRBJ1-5, with a possible D match to TRBD1 (6 bases). The V end was cut by 1 base, the J end by 4 bases, with 14 bases between. The CDR3 runs to 16 residues. CDR1 and CDR2 (germline): LGHNA, YNFKEQ.

This sequence joins TRBV24-1 and TRBJ2-3; 9 bases map to TRBD2. V lost 7 bases, J lost 6 bases, and 16 bases stayed unmatched. This CDR3 is 17 amino acids long. The V gene's germline CDR1 is KGHDR and CDR2 SFDVKD. CDR3 region: CATRSSGGGSVRDTQYF. The CDR3 nucleotides are TGTGCCACCAGGAGTAGCGGGGGCGGCTCCGTAAGGGATACGCAGTATTTT.

The chain combines TRBV29-1 with TRBJ2-7, with a possible D match to TRBD1 (6 bases). There are 11 residues in the CDR3. Per the germline V gene, CDR1 is SQVTM and CDR2 is ANQGSEA. The ends were cut back, 3 bases at V and 4 bases at J, with 7 bases in the middle. This CDR3 reads CSVDTGYEQYF. CDR3 coding DNA: TGCAGCGTTGATACAGGGTACGAGCAGTACTTC.

This rearrangement joins TRBV13 to TRBJ2-7, with 15 bases aligning to TRBD2. Germline lookup yields CDR1 PRHDT and CDR2 FYEKMQ (reference sequence). The CDR3 has 16 residues. Trimming took 3 bases from V and 2 from J; bases not matched to a gene: 2. This CDR3 is CASSFRTSGGAYEQYF. As DNA, the CDR3 is TGTGCCAGCAGCTTCCGGACTAGCGGGGGGGCCTACGAGCAGTACTTC.

The chain's CDR3 is CSVSRGGELFF. The CDR3 nucleotides are TGCAGCGTTTCCAGAGGCGGGGAGCTGTTTTTT. This rearrangement joins TRBV29-1 to TRBJ2-2, with D uncertain. V lost 5 bases and J lost 7, with 8 bases in between. There are 11 residues in the CDR3. Germline-derived CDR1 and CDR2 are SQVTM and ANQGSEA.

The chain couples TRBV24-1 to TRBJ2-2; the match to TRBD1 covers 9 bases. The CDR3 sequence is 13 residues long. Looked up from germline, CDR1 is KGHDR and CDR2 is SFDVKD. V lost 1 base to trimming and J lost 13 bases; unmatched junction nucleotides: 3. CDR3 in DNA: TGTGCCACCAGTGATTTCGGACAGGGGAGGCTGTTTTTT. Protein: CATSDFGQGRLFF.

This clone was found once. The rearrangement links TRBV5-1 to TRBJ1-1; a weak D match, TRBD1 (5 bases). V shed 5 bases and J shed 3 bases, with 11 bases lying between them. Germline V lookup: CDR1 SGHRS, CDR2 YFSETQ. The CDR3 is 13 amino acids. The CDR3 loop is CASSQGGDTEAFF. CDR3 bases: TGCGCCAGCAGTCAGGGAGGGGACACTGAAGCTTTCTTT.